This paragraph reports one TCR beta chain. The antigen is not known. This record comes from a study of cytomegalovirus exposure and HLA in healthy donors. Overall study findings and caveats: Analyzed later, most CMV-associated TCR beta chains appeared HLA-restricted. As a later analysis showed, a missense DCLRE1C variant was linked to trimming of TCR beta V- and J-genes. There were fewer than 200 TCR beta chains listed as cytomegalovirus-associated.

V lost 1 base and J 0 bases, leaving 10 bases between the germline ends. This CDR3 has 16 residues. CDR1 and CDR2 (germline): MGHRA, YSYEKL. 13 Jbeta primers and 60 Vbeta primers were used for the PCR. The protocol was immunoSEQ multiplex PCR, while the TCRdb copy is restricted to in-frame clones and leaves out a portion. The data hold 140,000 to 150,000 clones, with more than 9.5% observed a single time. The chain recombines TRBV4-1 with TRBJ1-3; possibly TRBD1 for D (5 bases). Sequencing was performed on PBMCs. The clonotype comes from a man aged 50 to 60 in good health and CMV-seronegative. The CDR3 reads CASSQGGASSGNTIYF. In DNA form, the CDR3 reads TGCGCCAGCAGCCAAGGTGGGGCCTCCTCTGGAAACACCATATATTTT.